Following are 16 T cell receptor beta chains from one sample sequenced in a study of shared clonotypes between healthy human individuals. Method: immunoSEQ multiplex PCR; TCRdb's copy keeps in-frame clones and lacks some. The data contain about a million clones, roughly 80% of them singletons. The specimen was memory CD4+ T cells sorted from blood. The subset here: CD45RA-negative fraction. The receptors were gathered from a man between 18 and 35 years old in good health.

V gene TRBV2 combines with J gene TRBJ1-4; tentatively, D is TRBD1 (6 bases). The ends were cut back, 5 bases at V and 4 bases at J, with 8 bases in the middle. CDR1 is SNHLY and CDR2 is FYNNEI in the germline V gene. The CDR3 spans 13 residues. The CDR3 region has the DNA TGTGCCAGCAGTCAGGGGTATAATGAAAAACTGTTTTTT. As protein: CASSQGYNEKLFF.

CDR3 bases: TGTGCCTGGAAGACAGAGACCTTAGGACCCCTCCACTTT. As protein: CAWKTETLGPLHF. The chain links TRBV30 to TRBJ1-6; tentatively, D is TRBD1 (5 bases). CDR1 GTSNPN and CDR2 SVGIG come from the germline V gene (reference sequence). The CDR3 has 13 amino acids. Between the trimmed V and J ends, which lost 4 bases and 12 bases, there was a span of 16 bases.

To note about this clone: Other DNA sequences in this sample translate to the same CDR3. The chain links TRBV7-2 to TRBJ2-1, with D perhaps matching TRBD1 (5 bases). V lost 5 bases, J lost 7 bases, and 9 bases lay in between. Germline loops: CDR1 SGHTA, CDR2 FQGNSA. CDR3 length: 12 amino acids. The CDR3 spells CASSPQGNEQFF. In nucleotides, the CDR3 is TGTGCCAGCAGCCCCCAGGGAAATGAGCAGTTCTTC.

The V gene is TRBV6-4, the J gene TRBJ2-1; a possible D gene is TRBD1 (5 bases). Germline lookup yields CDR1 MRHNA and CDR2 SNTAGT. V was pared by 4 bases and J by 5 bases, with 12 bases between. This CDR3 is 14 amino acids long. The CDR3, as DNA: TGTGCCAGCAGTGCCCAGGCAGGGCACAATGAGCAGTTCTTC. Translation: CASSAQAGHNEQFF.

This clone was found once. V gene TRBV7-9 combines with J gene TRBJ1-2, with TRBD1 identical over 12 bases. CDR1 and CDR2 from the germline V gene are SEHNR and FQNEAQ (reference sequence). CDR3 length: 16 amino acids. Trimming took 1 base from V and 5 from J; bases not matched to a gene: 5. The chain's CDR3 is CASSLGDRGPVYGYTF. The DNA for the CDR3 is TGTGCCAGCAGCTTAGGGGACAGGGGGCCGGTATATGGCTACACCTTC.

The V call is TRBV7-2, the J call TRBJ2-7, with 9 positions matching TRBD2. Germline lookup yields CDR1 SGHTA and CDR2 FQGNSA. Unmatched junction bases numbered 17, after V lost 9 bases and J lost 5 bases. This CDR3 region has 16 residues. CDR3 nucleotide sequence: TGTGCCAGGGGGGCTAGCGGGACCCCACCTCAAGACGAGCAGTACTTC. It specifies CARGASGTPPQDEQYF. The whole variable domain, remainder taken from reference TRBV7-2 and TRBJ2-7, is GAGVSQSPSNKVTEKGKDVELRCDPISGHTALYWYRQSLGQGLEFLIYFQGNSAPDKSGLPSDRFSAERTGGSVSTLTIQRTQQEDSAVYLCARGASGTPPQDEQYFGPGTRLTVT.

The CDR3 spells CASSLAGVVITDTQYF. The DNA of the CDR3 is TGCGCCAGCAGCTTGGCCGGGGTTGTAATCACAGATACGCAGTATTTT. V usage is TRBV5-1 and J usage is TRBJ2-3, with D maybe TRBD2 (5 bases). The CDR3 runs 16 residues. Germline CDR1 is SGHRS and CDR2 is YFSETQ. Trimming removed 0 bases at V and 2 bases at J, with 13 bases between.

This clone was observed a few times. This chain uses TRBV7-2 with TRBJ2-7; 9 bases align to TRBD2. The trim removed 5 bases at V and 2 bases at J, leaving 4 bases unmatched. The CDR3 length is 14 residues. Germline values: CDR1 SGHTA, CDR2 FQGNSA. The CDR3 coding sequence is TGTGCCAGCAGCCGCCAGCGGGAGGCCTACGAGCAGTACTTC. It codes for CASSRQREAYEQYF.

V and J are TRBV5-4 and TRBJ2-3, with D possibly being TRBD2 (6 bases). Between the trimmed V and J ends, which lost 0 bases and 1 base, there was a span of 9 bases. Germline CDR1 and CDR2: SGHNT and YYREEE (reference sequence). The CDR3 sequence is 15 residues long. Here the CDR3 reads CASSLGGTGTDTQYF. CDR3 DNA: TGTGCCAGCAGCTTGGGCGGGACCGGCACAGATACGCAGTATTTT.

This chain uses TRBV11-2 with TRBJ2-3; 13 bases fit TRBD2. This CDR3 region has 16 residues. The junction had 7 bases not matched to a gene; V was cut back by 6 bases and J by 4 bases. CDR1 is SGHAT and CDR2 is FQNNGV in the germline V gene. In DNA, the CDR3 is TGTGCCAGCAGTCTCACTAGCGGGAGGGCCCCAGATACGCAGTATTTT. Encoded protein: CASSLTSGRAPDTQYF.

This clone was seen a handful of times. The V gene is TRBV5-1, the J gene TRBJ2-5; 12 positions match TRBD2. Trimming cost V 4 bases and J 5 bases; bases outside gene matches: 6. Germline lookup yields CDR1 SGHRS and CDR2 YFSETQ. The CDR3 loop spans 15 amino acids. In DNA, the CDR3 is TGCGCCAGCAGCGCCGGACTAGCGGGAATGGAGACCCAGTACTTC. It is translated as CASSAGLAGMETQYF.

This chain connects TRBV10-3 to TRBJ1-4, with TRBD1 as a possible D gene (5 bases). V lost 0 bases and J lost 5, with 16 bases in between. The CDR3 covers 17 residues. Germline values: CDR1 ENHRY, CDR2 SYGVKD. CDR3 region: CAISESGGAVLNEKLFF. The DNA of the CDR3 is TGTGCCATCAGTGAGTCAGGAGGGGCAGTGCTAAATGAAAAACTGTTTTTT.

Points on this clone: With only one base between it and a far larger clone, this is likely a read error. The genes are TRBV4-2 and TRBJ1-1; D is possibly TRBD1 (5 bases). V dropped 1 base and J dropped 2 bases, with 11 bases sitting between them. Germline V gene lookup returns CDR1 LGHNA and CDR2 YNFKEQ. This CDR3 region has 15 residues. CDR3: CASSQAGTYNTEAFF. The CDR3 DNA sequence: TGTGCCAGCAGCCAAGCGGGGACCTATAACACTGAAGCTTTCTTT.

This clone was picked up one time. The V gene is TRBV6-1, the J gene TRBJ2-7; the D gene is possibly TRBD1 (5 bases). Between the trimmed V and J ends, which lost 6 bases and 4 bases, there was a span of 16 bases. CDR3 length: 14 residues. Germline lookup yields CDR1 MNHNS and CDR2 SASEGT. The CDR3 DNA follows: TGTGCCAGCAGGAAGACAGTGGGGTTGTACGAGCAGTACTTC. Encoded protein: CASRKTVGLYEQYF.

The chain carries TRBV9 and TRBJ2-7, with 7 bases identical to TRBD1. The V and J ends lost 3 bases and 3 bases, in that order; junction bases with no gene match: 6. From germline, CDR1 is SGDLS and CDR2 YYNGEE. This CDR3 spans 14 amino acids. The CDR3: CASSAASGGYEQYF. The CDR3 coding sequence is TGTGCCAGCAGCGCAGCCTCAGGGGGCTACGAGCAGTACTTC.

The V gene is TRBV10-2, the J gene TRBJ1-5; possible D gene TRBD1, 6 bases. This CDR3 comprises 15 residues. Germline-derived CDR1 and CDR2 are WSHSY and SAAADI. The V gene lost 3 bases and the J gene lost 0 bases, with 9 bases spanning the gap. The CDR3 DNA reads as TGCGCCAGCAGTGAACAGGGACTTAGCAATCAGCCCCAGCATTTT. As protein: CASSEQGLSNQPQHF.